This T cell receptor (beta chain) was sequenced during a study of blood T cells in healthy people across ages. Investigators took 8.5 to 10 milliliters of peripheral blood from every donor. Every sample gave at least 5.5 micrograms of total RNA when it was extracted. PCR was performed a second time for roughly 7 to 11 cycles using a sample-barcoded 5' primer and a J-beta primer mix. TCRdb analysed the 5' RACE reads with MiXCR anew, one entry per CDR3 protein. The sample comprises around 750,000 distinct CDR3 sequences, approximately 53% of which are singletons, and 40% to 50% rests with the top ten. This CDR3 is 14 amino acids long. Germline values: CDR1 SEHNR, CDR2 FQNEAQ (reference sequence). The V and J ends lost 1 base and 6 bases respectively, with 10 bases between them.

This TCR derives from a man of 80 years or more in good health. This chain joins TRBV7-9 and TRBJ1-5; D not resolved. Source material: blood. The DNA of the CDR3 is TGTGCCAGCAGCTTAGAAGGGCACAGTCAGCCCCAGCATTTT. Translation: CASSLEGHSQPQHF.